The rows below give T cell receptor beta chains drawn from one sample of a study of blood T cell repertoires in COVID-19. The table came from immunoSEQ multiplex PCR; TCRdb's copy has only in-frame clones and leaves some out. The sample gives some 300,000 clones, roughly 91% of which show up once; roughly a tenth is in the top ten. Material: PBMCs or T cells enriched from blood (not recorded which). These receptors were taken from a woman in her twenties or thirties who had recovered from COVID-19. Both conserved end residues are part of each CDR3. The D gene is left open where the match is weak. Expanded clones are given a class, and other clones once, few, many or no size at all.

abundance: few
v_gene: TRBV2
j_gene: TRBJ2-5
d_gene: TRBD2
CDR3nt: TGTGCCAGCAGTGTTGCGGGAGTGGAGGAGACCCAGTACTTC
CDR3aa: CASSVAGVEETQYF

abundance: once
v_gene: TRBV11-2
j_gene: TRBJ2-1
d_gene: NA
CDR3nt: TGTGCCAGCAGTTTAGCGGTCTCCTACAATGAGCAGTTCTTC
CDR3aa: CASSLAVSYNEQFF

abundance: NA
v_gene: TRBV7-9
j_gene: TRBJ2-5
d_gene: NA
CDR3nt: TGTGCCAGCAGCTTAGTTGGCACAATACAAGAGACCCAGTACTTC
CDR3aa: CASSLVGTIQETQYF

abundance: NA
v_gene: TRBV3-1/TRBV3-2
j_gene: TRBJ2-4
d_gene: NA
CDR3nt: TGTGCCAGCAGCCAAGAGGTCCGAGTTCAGTACTTC
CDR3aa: CASSQEVRVQYF

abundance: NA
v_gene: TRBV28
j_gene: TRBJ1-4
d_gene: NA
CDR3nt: TGTGCCAGCAGCCCAACAGTGGGGGGAAAACTGTTTTTT
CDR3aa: CASSPTVGGKLFF

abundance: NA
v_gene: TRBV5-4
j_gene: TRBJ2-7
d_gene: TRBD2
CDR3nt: TGTGCCAGCAGCTTGGCCCCTAGCGGGAGGGCCGATTGGTTCGAGCAGTACTTC
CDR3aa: CASSLAPSGRADWFEQYF

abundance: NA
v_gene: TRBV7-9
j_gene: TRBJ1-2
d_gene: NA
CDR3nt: TGTGCCAGCAGCTTCCCCGGGAGAGGCTACACCTTC
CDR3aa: CASSFPGRGYTF

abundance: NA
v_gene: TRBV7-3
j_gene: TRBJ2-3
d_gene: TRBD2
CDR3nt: TGTGCCAGCAGCTTAGAGGCTCCTCTAGCGGGAGGGAACACAGATACGCAGTATTTT
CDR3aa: CASSLEAPLAGGNTDTQYF

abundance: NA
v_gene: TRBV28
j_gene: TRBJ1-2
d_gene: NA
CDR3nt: TGTGCCAGCAGCAGCCCAATCCGGGACTACTATGGCTACACCTTC
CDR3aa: CASSSPIRDYYGYTF

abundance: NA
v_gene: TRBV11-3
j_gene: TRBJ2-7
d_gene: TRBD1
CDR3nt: TGTGCCAGCAGCTTAGATCGGGTGACAGGGGACGAGCAGTACTTC
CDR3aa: CASSLDRVTGDEQYF

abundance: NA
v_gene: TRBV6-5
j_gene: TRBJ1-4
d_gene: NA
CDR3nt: TGTGCCAGCGCCACTTCGAATGAAAAACTGTTTTTT
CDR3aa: CASATSNEKLFF

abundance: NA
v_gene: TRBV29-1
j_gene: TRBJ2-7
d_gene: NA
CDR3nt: TGCAGCGCCGGCAGCGAAACCTACGAGCAGTACTTC
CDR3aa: CSAGSETYEQYF

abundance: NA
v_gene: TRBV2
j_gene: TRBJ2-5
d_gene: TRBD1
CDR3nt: TGTGCCAGCAACATGGGGACAGCTCCCCGGTCGGCCCAGTACTTC
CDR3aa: CASNMGTAPRSAQYF

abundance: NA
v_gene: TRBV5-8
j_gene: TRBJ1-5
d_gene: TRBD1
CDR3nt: TGTGCCAGCAGCTCGGGGACAGGGTGGGGCAATCAGCCCCAGCATTTT
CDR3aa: CASSSGTGWGNQPQHF

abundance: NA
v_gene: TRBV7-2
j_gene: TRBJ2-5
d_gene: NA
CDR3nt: TGTGCCAGCAGCTTAGGCACTCTATCCCTCCAGAAGGGGGAGACCCAGTACTTC
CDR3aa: CASSLGTLSLQKGETQYF

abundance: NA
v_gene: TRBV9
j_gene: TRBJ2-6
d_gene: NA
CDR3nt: TGTGCCAGCAGCGTAGGTCCGAGCTCTGGGGCCAACGTCCTGACTTTC
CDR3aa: CASSVGPSSGANVLTF

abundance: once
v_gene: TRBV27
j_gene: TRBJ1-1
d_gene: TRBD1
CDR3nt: TGTGCCAGCAGTCCTCAGGGGGGTACTGAAGCTTTCTTT
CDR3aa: CASSPQGGTEAFF

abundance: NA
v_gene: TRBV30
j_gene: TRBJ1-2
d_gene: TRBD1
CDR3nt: TGTGCCTACCGACTGACAGGGTTGGGGTTCTACACCTTC
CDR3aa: CAYRLTGLGFYTF

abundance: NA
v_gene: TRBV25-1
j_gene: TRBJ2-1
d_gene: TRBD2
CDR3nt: TGTGCCAGCAGTCTCGGACTAGCGGGAGATGAGCAGTTCTTC
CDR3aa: CASSLGLAGDEQFF

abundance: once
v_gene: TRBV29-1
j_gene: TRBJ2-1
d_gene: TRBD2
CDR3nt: TGCAGCGTCGGGGGACTAGCGGGAGCGGGTGAGCAGTTCTTC
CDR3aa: CSVGGLAGAGEQFF

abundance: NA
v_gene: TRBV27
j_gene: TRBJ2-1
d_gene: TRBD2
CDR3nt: TGTGCCAGCAGTCTACTAGCGGGAGTATACAATGAGCAGTTCTTC
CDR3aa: CASSLLAGVYNEQFF

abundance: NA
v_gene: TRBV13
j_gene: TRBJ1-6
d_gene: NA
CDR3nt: TGTGCCAGCAGCTTAGTAGGGGAAGGCTCCTATAATTCACCCCTCCACTTT
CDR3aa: CASSLVGEGSYNSPLHF

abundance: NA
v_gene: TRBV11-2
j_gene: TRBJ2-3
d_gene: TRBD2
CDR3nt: TGTGCCAGCAGCTTTGTCCCCCTAGCGGTCACAGATACGCAGTATTTT
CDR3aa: CASSFVPLAVTDTQYF

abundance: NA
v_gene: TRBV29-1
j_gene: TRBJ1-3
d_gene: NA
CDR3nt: TGCAGCGTTGCCTGGGCGAACTCTGGAAACACCATATATTTT
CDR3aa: CSVAWANSGNTIYF

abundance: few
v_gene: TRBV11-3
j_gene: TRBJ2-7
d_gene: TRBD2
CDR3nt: TGTGCCAGCAGCCTCTCTAGCGGGAGTCTATCTGAGCAGTACTTC
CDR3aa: CASSLSSGSLSEQYF

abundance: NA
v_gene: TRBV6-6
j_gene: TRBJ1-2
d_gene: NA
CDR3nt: TGTGCCAGCAGTTACTCGATGGAGAGGGCAAATGGCTACACCTTC
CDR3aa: CASSYSMERANGYTF

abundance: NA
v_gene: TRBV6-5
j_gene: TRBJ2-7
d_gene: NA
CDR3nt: TGTGCCAGCAGTCCAGGGGATTACGAGCAGTACTTC
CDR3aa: CASSPGDYEQYF

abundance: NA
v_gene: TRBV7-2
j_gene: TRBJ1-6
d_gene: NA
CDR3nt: TGTGCCAGCAGCTCAAGACCTGCGGGGGATAATTCACCCCTCCACTTT
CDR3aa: CASSSRPAGDNSPLHF

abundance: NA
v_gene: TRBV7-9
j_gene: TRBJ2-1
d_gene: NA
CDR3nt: TGTGCCAGCAGCTACCGACAGGGACTCTACAATGAGCAGTTCTTC
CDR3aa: CASSYRQGLYNEQFF

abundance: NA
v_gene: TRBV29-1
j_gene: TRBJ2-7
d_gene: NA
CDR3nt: TGCAGCGTAGCCCAGGGGGGCTCCTACGAGCAGTACTTC
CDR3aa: CSVAQGGSYEQYF

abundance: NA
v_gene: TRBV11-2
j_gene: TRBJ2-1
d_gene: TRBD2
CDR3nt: TGTGCCAGCAGGCGACTAGCGCCCCCTTACAATGAGCAGTTCTTC
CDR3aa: CASRRLAPPYNEQFF

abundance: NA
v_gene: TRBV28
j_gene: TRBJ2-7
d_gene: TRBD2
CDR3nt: TGTGCCAGCAGTTTAAGGCCTAGCGGGATCTACGAGCAGTACTTC
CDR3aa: CASSLRPSGIYEQYF

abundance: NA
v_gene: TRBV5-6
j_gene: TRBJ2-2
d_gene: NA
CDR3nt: TGTGCCAGCAGCCAGGGTCGCAACACCGGGGAGCTGTTTTTT
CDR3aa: CASSQGRNTGELFF

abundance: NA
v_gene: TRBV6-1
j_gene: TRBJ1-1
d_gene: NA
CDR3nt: TGTGCCAGCAGTATCCGACAGCTGAACACTGAAGCTTTCTTT
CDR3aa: CASSIRQLNTEAFF

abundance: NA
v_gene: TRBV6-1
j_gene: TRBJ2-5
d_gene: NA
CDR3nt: TGTGCCAGCAGTGAATCGATCGGGGGAGTAAGGTCAGAGACCCAGTACTTC
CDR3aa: CASSESIGGVRSETQYF

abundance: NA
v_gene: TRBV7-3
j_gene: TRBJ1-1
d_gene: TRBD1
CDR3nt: TGTGCCAGCAGCTTAATGACAGGGGGAATGAACACTGAAGCTTTCTTT
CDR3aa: CASSLMTGGMNTEAFF

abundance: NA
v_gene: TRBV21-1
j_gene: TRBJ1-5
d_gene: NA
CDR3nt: TGTGCCAGCAGCAAAAAGTTCCCCACAGGGATCAATCAGCCCCAGCATTTT
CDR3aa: CASSKKFPTGINQPQHF

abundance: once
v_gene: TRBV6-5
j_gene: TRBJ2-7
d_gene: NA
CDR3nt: TGTGCCAGCAGGGAGAGGGATAGTGGGCACGAGCAGTACTTC
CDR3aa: CASRERDSGHEQYF

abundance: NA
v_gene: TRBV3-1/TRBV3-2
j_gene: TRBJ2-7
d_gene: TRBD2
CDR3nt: TGTGCCAGCAGCCAAGATGGGGCGGGAGGATCAGAGCAGTACTTC
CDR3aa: CASSQDGAGGSEQYF

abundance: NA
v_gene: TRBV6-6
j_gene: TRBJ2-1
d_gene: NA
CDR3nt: TGTGCCAGCAGTTACTCGAAGCAAAATCAGCAGTTCTTC
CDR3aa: CASSYSKQNQQFF

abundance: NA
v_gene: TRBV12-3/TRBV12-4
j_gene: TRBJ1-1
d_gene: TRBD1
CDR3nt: TGTGCCACCAGACAGGGGTTGACTGAAGCTTTCTTT
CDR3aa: CATRQGLTEAFF

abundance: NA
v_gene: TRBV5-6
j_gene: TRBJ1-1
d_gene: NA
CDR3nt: TGTGCCAGCAGCTTTTTAAGGCCGGAGGCTGAAGCTTTCTTT
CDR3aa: CASSFLRPEAEAFF

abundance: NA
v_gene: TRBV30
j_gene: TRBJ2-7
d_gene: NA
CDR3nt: TGTGCCTGCCCCAACCAGGGGTCGACCTACGAGCAGTACTTC
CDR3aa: CACPNQGSTYEQYF

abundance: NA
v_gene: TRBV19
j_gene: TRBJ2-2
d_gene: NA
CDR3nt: TGTGCCAGTAGCCACGAAACGACTTGGGGGGAGCGTACCGGGGAGCTGTTTTTT
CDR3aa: CASSHETTWGERTGELFF

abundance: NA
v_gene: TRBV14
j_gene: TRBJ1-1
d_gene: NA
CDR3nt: TGTGCCAGCAGCCAAGACGGGGCGGGGGTGAACACTGAAGCTTTCTTT
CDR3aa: CASSQDGAGVNTEAFF

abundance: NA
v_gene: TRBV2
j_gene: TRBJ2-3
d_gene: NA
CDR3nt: TGTGCCAGCAGAGCGGGCCACAGCACAGATACGCAGTATTTT
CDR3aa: CASRAGHSTDTQYF

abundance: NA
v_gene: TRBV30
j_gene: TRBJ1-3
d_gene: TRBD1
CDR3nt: TGTGCCTGGAGCGGGGACAGGGGAGCTGGAAACACCATATATTTT
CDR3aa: CAWSGDRGAGNTIYF

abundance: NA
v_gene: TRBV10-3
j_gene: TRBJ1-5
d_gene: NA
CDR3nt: TGTGCCATCAGTAAGGCGGGTGCAGTGAATCAGCCCCAGCATTTT
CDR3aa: CAISKAGAVNQPQHF

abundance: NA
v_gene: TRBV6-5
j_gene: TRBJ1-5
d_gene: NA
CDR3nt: TGTGCCAGCAGTTATGGTCCAGGCTGGGATCAGCCCCAGCATTTT
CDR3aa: CASSYGPGWDQPQHF

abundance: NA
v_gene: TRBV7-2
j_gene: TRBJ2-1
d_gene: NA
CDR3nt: TGTGCCAGCAGCTTAGTCCTCAATGAGCAGTTCTTC
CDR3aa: CASSLVLNEQFF

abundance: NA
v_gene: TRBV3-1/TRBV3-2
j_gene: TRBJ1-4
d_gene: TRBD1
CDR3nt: TGTGCCAGCAGCCCGCGACAGGGAACTAATGAAAAACTGTTTTTT
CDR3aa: CASSPRQGTNEKLFF